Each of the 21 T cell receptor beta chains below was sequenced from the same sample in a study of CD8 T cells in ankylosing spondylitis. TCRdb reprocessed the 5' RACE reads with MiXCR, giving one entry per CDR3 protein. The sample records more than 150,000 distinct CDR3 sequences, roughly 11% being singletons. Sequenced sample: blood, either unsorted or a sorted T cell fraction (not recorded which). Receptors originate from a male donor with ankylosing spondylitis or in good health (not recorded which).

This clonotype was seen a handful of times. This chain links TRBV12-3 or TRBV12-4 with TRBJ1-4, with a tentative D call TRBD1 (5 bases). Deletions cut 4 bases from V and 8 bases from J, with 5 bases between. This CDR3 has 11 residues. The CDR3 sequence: CASSWGEKLFF. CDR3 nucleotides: TGTGCCAGCAGTTGGGGCGAAAAACTGTTTTTT.

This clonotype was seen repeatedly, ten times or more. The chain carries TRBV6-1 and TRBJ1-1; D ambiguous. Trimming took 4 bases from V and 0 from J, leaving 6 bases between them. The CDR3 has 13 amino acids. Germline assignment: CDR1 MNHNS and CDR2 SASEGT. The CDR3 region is CASSVKMNTEAFF. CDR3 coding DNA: TGTGCCAGCAGTGTGAAAATGAACACTGAAGCTTTCTTT.

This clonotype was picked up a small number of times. The CDR3 sequence: CASSLAGGAPLHF. In DNA, the CDR3 is TGTGCCAGCAGCTTGGCCGGGGGTGCACCCCTCCACTTT. The chain employs TRBV5-6 and TRBJ1-6; possible D gene TRBD1, 5 bases. V was clipped by 0 bases and J by 11 bases, with 9 bases between them. Germline V lookup: CDR1 SGHDT, CDR2 YYEEEE. The CDR3 has 13 amino acids.

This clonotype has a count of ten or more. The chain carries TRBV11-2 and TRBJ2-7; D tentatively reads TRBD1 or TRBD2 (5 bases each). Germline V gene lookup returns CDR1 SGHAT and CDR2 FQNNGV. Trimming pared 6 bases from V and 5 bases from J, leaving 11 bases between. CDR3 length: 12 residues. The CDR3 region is CASRGRSDEQYF. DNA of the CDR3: TGTGCCAGCAGGGGACGTTCCGACGAGCAGTACTTC.

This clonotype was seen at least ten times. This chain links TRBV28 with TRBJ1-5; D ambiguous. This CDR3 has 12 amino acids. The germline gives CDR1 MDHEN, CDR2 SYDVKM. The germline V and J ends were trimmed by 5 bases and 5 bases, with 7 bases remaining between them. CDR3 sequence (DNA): TGTGCCAGCAGTACGGTAGATCAGCCCCAGCATTTT. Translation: CASSTVDQPQHF.

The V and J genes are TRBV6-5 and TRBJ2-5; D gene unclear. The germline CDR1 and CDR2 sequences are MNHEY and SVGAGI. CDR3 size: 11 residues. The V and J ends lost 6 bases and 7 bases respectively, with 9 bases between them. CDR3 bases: TGTGCCAGCAGGTACCTCGGGACCCAGTACTTC. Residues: CASRYLGTQYF.

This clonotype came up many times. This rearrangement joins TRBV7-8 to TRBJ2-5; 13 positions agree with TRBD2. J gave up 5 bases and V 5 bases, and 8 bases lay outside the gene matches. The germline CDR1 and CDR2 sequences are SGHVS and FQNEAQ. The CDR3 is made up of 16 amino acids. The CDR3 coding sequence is TGTGCCAGCAGCCCAGGACTAGCGGGAGACGGGGAGACCCAGTACTTC. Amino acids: CASSPGLAGDGETQYF.

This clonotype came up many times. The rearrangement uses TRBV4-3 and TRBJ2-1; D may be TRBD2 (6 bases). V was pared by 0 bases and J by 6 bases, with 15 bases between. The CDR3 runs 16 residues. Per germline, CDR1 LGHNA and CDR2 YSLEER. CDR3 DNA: TGCGCCAGCAGCCAAGATTCGGCGGGGAAATTCAATGAGCAGTTCTTC. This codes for CASSQDSAGKFNEQFF.

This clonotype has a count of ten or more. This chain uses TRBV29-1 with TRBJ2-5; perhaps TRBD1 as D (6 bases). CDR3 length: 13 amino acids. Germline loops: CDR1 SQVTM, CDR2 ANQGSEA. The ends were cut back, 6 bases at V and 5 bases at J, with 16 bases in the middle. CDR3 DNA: TGCAGCGTCCTCACAGGGATGGGGGAGACCCAGTACTTC. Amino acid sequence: CSVLTGMGETQYF.

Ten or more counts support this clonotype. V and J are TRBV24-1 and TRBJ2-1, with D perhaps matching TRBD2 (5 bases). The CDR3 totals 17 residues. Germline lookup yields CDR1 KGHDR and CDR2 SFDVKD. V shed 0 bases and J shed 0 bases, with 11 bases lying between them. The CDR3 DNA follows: TGTGCCACCAGTGATTTGACGGGAACGAGCTCCTACAATGAGCAGTTCTTC. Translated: CATSDLTGTSSYNEQFF.

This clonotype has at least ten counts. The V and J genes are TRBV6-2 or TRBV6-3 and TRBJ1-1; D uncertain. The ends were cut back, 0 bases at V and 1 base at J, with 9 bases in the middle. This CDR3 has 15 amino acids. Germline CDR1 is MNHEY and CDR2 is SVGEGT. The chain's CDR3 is CASSYSGKGNTEAFF. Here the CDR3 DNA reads TGTGCCAGCAGTTACTCCGGCAAGGGGAACACTGAAGCTTTCTTT.

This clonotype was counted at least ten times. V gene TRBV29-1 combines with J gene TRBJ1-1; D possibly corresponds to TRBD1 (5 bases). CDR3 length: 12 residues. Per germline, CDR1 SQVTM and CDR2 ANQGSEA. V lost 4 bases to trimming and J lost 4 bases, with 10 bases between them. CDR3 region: CSVGGGVTEAFF. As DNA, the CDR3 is TGCAGCGTTGGCGGGGGAGTCACTGAAGCTTTCTTT.

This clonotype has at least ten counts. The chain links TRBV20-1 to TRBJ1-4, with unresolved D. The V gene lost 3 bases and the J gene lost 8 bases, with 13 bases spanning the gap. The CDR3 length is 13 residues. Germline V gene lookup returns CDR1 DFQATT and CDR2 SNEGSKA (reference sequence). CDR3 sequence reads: CSASKGNGEKLFF. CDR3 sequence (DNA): TGCAGTGCTAGCAAAGGGAACGGAGAAAAACTGTTTTTT.

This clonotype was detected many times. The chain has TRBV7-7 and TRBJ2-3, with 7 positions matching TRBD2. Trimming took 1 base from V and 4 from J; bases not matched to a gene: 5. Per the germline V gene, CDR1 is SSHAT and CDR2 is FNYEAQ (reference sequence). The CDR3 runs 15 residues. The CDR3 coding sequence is TGTGCCAGCAGCTTAGGGACTAGACCCTCAGATACGCAGTATTTT. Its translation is CASSLGTRPSDTQYF.

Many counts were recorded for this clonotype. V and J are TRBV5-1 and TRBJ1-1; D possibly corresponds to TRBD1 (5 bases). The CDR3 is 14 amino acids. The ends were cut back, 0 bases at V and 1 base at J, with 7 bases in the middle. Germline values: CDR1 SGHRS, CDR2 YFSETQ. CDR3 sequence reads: CASSLDGGNTEAFF. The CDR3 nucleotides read TGCGCCAGCAGCTTGGACGGGGGGAACACTGAAGCTTTCTTT.

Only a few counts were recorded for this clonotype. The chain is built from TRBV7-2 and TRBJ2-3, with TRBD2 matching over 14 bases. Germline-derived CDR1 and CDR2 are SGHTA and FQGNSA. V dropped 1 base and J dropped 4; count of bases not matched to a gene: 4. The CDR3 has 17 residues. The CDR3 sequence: CASSLGLAGGPSDTQYF. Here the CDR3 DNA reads TGTGCCAGCAGCTTAGGACTAGCGGGAGGGCCATCAGATACGCAGTATTTT. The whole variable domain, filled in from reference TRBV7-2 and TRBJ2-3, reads GAGVSQSPSNKVTEKGKDVELRCDPISGHTALYWYRQSLGQGLEFLIYFQGNSAPDKSGLPSDRFSAERTGGSVSTLTIQRTQQEDSAVYLCASSLGLAGGPSDTQYFGPGTRLTVL.

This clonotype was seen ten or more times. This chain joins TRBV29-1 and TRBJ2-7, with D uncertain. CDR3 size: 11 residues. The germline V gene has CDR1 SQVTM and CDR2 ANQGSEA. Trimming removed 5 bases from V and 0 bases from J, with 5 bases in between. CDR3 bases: TGCAGCGTTACCAACTCCTACGAGCAGTACTTC. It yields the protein CSVTNSYEQYF.

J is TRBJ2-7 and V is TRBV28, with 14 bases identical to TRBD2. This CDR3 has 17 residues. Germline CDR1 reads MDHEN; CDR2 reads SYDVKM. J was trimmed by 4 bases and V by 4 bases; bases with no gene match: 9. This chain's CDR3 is CASSSPPTSGGAYEQYF. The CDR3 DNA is TGTGCCAGCAGTTCCCCCCCGACTAGCGGGGGGGCTTACGAGCAGTACTTC. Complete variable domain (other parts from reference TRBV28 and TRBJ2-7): DVKVTQSSRYLVKRTGEKVFLECVQDMDHENMFWYRQDPGLGLRLIYFSYDVKMKEKGDIPEGYSVSREKKERFSLILESASTNQTSMYLCASSSPPTSGGAYEQYFGPGTRLTVT.

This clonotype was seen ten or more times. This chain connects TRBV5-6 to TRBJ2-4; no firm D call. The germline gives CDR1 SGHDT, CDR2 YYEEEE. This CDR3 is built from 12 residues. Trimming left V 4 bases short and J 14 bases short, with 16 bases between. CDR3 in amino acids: CASSPSRRSEYF. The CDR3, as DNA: TGTGCCAGCAGCCCTTCCCGGCGGTCCGAGTACTTC.

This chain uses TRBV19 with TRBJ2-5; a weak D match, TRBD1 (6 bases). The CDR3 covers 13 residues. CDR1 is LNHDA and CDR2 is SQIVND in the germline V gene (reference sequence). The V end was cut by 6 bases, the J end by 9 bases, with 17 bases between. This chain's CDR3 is CASREDWDKAQYF. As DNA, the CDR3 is TGTGCCAGTAGGGAAGACTGGGACAAGGCCCAGTACTTC.

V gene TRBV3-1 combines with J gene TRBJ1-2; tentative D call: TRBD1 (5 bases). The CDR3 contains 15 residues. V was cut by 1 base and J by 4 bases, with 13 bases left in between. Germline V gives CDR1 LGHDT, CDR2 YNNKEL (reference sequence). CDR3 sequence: CASSQGGGEGYGYTF. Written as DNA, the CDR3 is TGTGCCAGCAGCCAAGGTGGGGGAGAAGGCTATGGCTACACCTTC.